A selection of T cell receptor beta chains follows, all from one sample in a study of cytomegalovirus exposure and HLA in healthy donors. Produced via immunoSEQ multiplex PCR; TCRdb's table is partial and in-frame only. The sample records under 250,000 clones, roughly 91% being singletons. The specimen was PBMCs. The receptor source for this set is a woman between 18 and 29 years old in good health and CMV-seropositive. The CDR3 runs from the conserved cysteine through the conserved F or W. D genes are given only for firm matches. The size entry is marked missing in some rows and otherwise reads once, few, many or a size class.

v_call	j_call	clone_size	d_call	cdr3_aa	cdr3_nt
TRBV5-1	TRBJ1-1	.	.	CASSFRGLNTEAFF	TGCGCCAGCAGCTTTAGGGGCCTGAACACTGAAGCTTTCTTT
TRBV9	TRBJ2-7	.	TRBD1	CASSTPGTGIYEQYF	TGTGCCAGCAGCACACCCGGGACAGGGATCTACGAGCAGTACTTC
TRBV7-5	TRBJ2-7	few	.	CARSWQGHEQYF	TGTGCCAGAAGCTGGCAGGGTCACGAGCAGTACTTC
TRBV6-4	TRBJ2-1	.	TRBD2	CASSDGISGPVEQFF	TGTGCCAGCAGTGACGGGATTAGCGGGCCGGTTGAGCAGTTCTTC
TRBV21-1	TRBJ2-7	few	.	CASIHSRQGSSYEQYF	TGTGCCAGCATCCATTCCCGGCAGGGAAGCTCCTACGAGCAGTACTTC
TRBV4-2	TRBJ1-5	.	.	CASSQEAGVRDNQPQHF	TGTGCCAGCAGCCAAGAGGCCGGAGTGAGGGACAATCAGCCCCAGCATTTT
TRBV7-8	TRBJ2-5	.	.	CASSFRLAGQLSQETQYF	TGTGCCAGCAGCTTTAGACTAGCCGGACAGCTATCTCAAGAGACCCAGTACTTC
TRBV11-3	TRBJ2-7	.	.	CASSLTGTYEQYF	TGTGCCAGCAGTTTGACAGGTACCTACGAGCAGTACTTC
TRBV4-2	TRBJ2-1	.	.	CASSQDLGGGYNEQFF	TGTGCCAGCAGCCAAGATCTCGGAGGAGGTTACAATGAGCAGTTCTTC
TRBV10-1	TRBJ2-5	.	.	CASSETRQETQYF	TGCGCCAGCAGTGAGACTCGCCAAGAGACCCAGTACTTC
TRBV29-1	TRBJ1-2	.	.	CSVGGGAGYGYTF	TGCAGCGTTGGGGGTGGGGCGGGGTATGGCTACACCTTC
TRBV6-5	TRBJ2-1	.	TRBD2	CASRPSSGSYNEQFF	TGTGCCAGCAGGCCCTCTAGCGGCTCCTACAATGAGCAGTTCTTC
TRBV9	TRBJ2-2	.	TRBD2	CASSVGGTSGGELFF	TGTGCCAGCAGCGTAGGTGGGACTAGCGGCGGGGAGCTGTTTTTT
TRBV19	TRBJ1-2	.	TRBD1	CASSLGQGSYGYTF	TGTGCCAGTAGTCTCGGACAGGGGAGCTATGGCTACACCTTC